A selection of T cell receptor beta chains follows, all from one sample in a study of T cell repertoires in aging, cancer and after chemotherapy. TCRdb reprocessed the multiplex PCR reads with MiXCR, giving one entry per CDR3 protein. The sample carries more than 9,000 distinct CDR3 sequences, more than 30% recorded once. Sequencing was carried out using blood. All receptors come from a human donor in good health. The conserved cysteine and the conserved F or W are not part of the CDR3 here. Clone sizes are given selectively: once, few, many, or a class where the clone is expanded.

TRBV6-1	TRBJ2-1	NA	ASSLEQGPRGNEQF
TRBV5-1	TRBJ2-1	few	ASSLVASGSSEQF
TRBV19	TRBJ2-1	medium-sized	ASSTPLLANEQF
TRBV6-5	TRBJ1-6	few	ASSYSDGRPLH
TRBV6-1	TRBJ1-1	few	ASSGTGGSAF
TRBV11-3	TRBJ1-3	medium-sized	ASSSAGNTIY
TRBV5-5	TRBJ1-6	NA	ASSTQADSPLH
TRBV6-5	TRBJ1-1	few	ASSFRQGSNTEAF
TRBV7-9	TRBJ2-1	NA	ASSAQGYNEQF
TRBV18	TRBJ1-2	few	ASSQDKNYGYT
TRBV29-1	TRBJ1-2	medium-sized	SVAGGAQVGYT
TRBV5-6	TRBJ2-7	few	ASSLGAGAAYEQY
TRBV27	TRBJ1-2	few	ASSSRGDVDGYT
TRBV19	TRBJ2-7	medium-sized	ASSIRENYEQY
TRBV5-4	TRBJ2-4	NA	ASSLGGSAKNIQY
TRBV7-2	TRBJ2-3	NA	ASSQGQNTDTQY
TRBV29-1	TRBJ2-7	medium-sized	SASKDTSYEQY
TRBV12-3/TRBV12-4	TRBJ2-2	medium-sized	ASSRSTGPGELF
TRBV7-2	TRBJ2-7	NA	ASSPGNRGGEQY
TRBV6-2/TRBV6-3	TRBJ2-7	NA	ASSYLAGDWAELWEQY
TRBV5-1	TRBJ2-3	NA	ASSLGSSTDTQY
TRBV30	TRBJ2-3	NA	ACWGLAGSTDTQY
TRBV27	TRBJ2-5	few	ASSSLPTGQETQY
TRBV30	TRBJ1-5	few	AWSHRGGQPQH
TRBV5-6	TRBJ2-7	NA	ASSFPGQGNEQY
TRBV7-2	TRBJ2-7	NA	ASSVTGSSYEQY
TRBV6-2/TRBV6-3	TRBJ1-4	NA	ASGSVPQNEKLF
TRBV10-3	TRBJ2-7	NA	AISAGGRYEQY
TRBV11-3	TRBJ2-1	medium-sized	ASSSEPGLSYNEQF
TRBV5-6	TRBJ1-1	NA	ASSFPGQELEAF
TRBV4-3	TRBJ2-2	few	ASSPGAGIGNTGELF
TRBV18	TRBJ2-3	medium-sized	ASSTDTDTQY
TRBV6-5	TRBJ2-3	NA	ATHSEEGTDTQY
TRBV19	TRBJ2-7	medium-sized	ASSIRGTSDEQY
TRBV5-4	TRBJ1-1	few	ASSSHTGGPNTEAF
TRBV27	TRBJ2-1	medium-sized	ASSPDLSSYNEQF
TRBV6-1	TRBJ1-1	NA	ASSETRGKSEAF
TRBV29-1	TRBJ2-3	medium-sized	SVRLRHTTDTQY
TRBV6-1	TRBJ2-1	medium-sized	AAGSGGNEQF
TRBV6-2/TRBV6-3	TRBJ2-5	NA	ASSYDPSSFQETQY
TRBV20-1	TRBJ2-3	NA	SADWSTGSGADTQY
TRBV28	TRBJ1-4	NA	ASSWMTGTSEKLF
TRBV4-1	TRBJ2-1	NA	ASSQWYKLTRSYNEQF
TRBV15	TRBJ1-5	few	ATSRDARSLGRGALGNQPQH
TRBV5-6	TRBJ1-1	NA	ASSLIGVGTEAF
TRBV5-1	TRBJ1-2	NA	ASSSRQGGGGYT
TRBV27	TRBJ2-7	few	ASSPLQGAEQY
TRBV27	TRBJ2-3	medium-sized	ASRQTSGGADTQY
TRBV10-3	TRBJ1-3	NA	AIRRQDDTIY
TRBV27	TRBJ1-1	NA	ASKVTGPSPEAF
TRBV5-1	TRBJ2-1	few	ASSLDAAYNEQF